This TCR beta chain was captured in a study of beta chain features in type 1 diabetes. General study findings and limits: People with Type 1 diabetes carried modestly yet significantly shorter TCRB CDR3s in all four CD4+ subsets.

Every participating donor gave one draw, a heparinised blood sample averaging approximately 120 mL. Each sorted population was over 95% pure. Germline CDR1 is ENHRY and CDR2 is SYGVKD. The ends lost 6 bases at V and 3 bases at J; junction bases unmatched: 2. The CDR3 contains 13 residues. Reverse transcription of all isolated RNA meant that expressed TCRB transcripts were sequenced. An average of about 3.5 million reads was obtained for naive, central memory and regulatory T cell samples. The repertoire was sequenced with immunoSEQ multiplex PCR; TCRdb's copy has only in-frame clones and lacks some. The table lists 130,000 to 150,000 clones, around a tenth of them singletons. This clone was picked up a small number of times. Its specificity is not known.

Specimen: central memory CD4+ T cells from blood. The rearrangement uses TRBV10-3 and TRBJ2-3; TRBD2 matches 8 bases. The receptor comes from a man younger than 35 in good health. The CDR3 here is CAISGGATDTQYF. DNA of the CDR3: TGTGCCATCAGCGGGGGGGCGACAGATACGCAGTATTTT.